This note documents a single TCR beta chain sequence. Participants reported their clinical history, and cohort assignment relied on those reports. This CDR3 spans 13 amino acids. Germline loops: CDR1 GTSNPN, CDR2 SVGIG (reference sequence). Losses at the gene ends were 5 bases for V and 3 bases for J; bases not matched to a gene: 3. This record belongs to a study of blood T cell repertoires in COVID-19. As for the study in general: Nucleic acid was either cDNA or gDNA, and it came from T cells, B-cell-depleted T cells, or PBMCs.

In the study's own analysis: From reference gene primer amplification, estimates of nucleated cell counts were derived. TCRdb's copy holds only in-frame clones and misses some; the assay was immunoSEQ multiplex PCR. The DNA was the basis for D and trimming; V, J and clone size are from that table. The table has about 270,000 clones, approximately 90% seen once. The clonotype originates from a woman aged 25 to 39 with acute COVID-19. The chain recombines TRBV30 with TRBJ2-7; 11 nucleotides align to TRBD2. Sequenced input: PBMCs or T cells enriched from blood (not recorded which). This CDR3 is CAWGGLAGYEQYF. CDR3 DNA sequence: TGTGCCTGGGGTGGACTAGCGGGCTACGAGCAGTACTTC.